Listed below are T cell receptor beta chains from one sample, sequenced in a study of cytomegalovirus exposure and HLA in healthy donors. The assay was immunoSEQ multiplex PCR, and TCRdb's table has in-frame clones only and misses some. This sample has roughly 150,000 clones, with about 64% found just once. Sequenced material: PBMCs. These receptors were taken from a woman aged 25-40 years in good health and CMV-seropositive. Each CDR3 is given with its conserved first and last residue. A D gene is named only where the DNA matches it firmly. The size field is filled for only some rows; it gives once, few, many or a size class.

TRBV30	TRBJ1-5	-	-	TGTGCCTGGAGTGGGGCACTCAGGCAGCCCCAGCATTTT	CAWSGALRQPQHF
TRBV5-1	TRBJ2-7	-	-	TGCGCCAGCAGCTTGGCCCCGGGGGTGGGCGAGCAGTACTTC	CASSLAPGVGEQYF
TRBV19	TRBJ2-5	-	TRBD2	TGTGCCAGTAGCCTAAGGACGGCGGGGGGGGAGACCCAGTACTTC	CASSLRTAGGETQYF
TRBV9	TRBJ1-5	-	TRBD1	TGTGCCAGCAGCCCCCGCGGAGACAGGGGCGTATCGCCCCAGCATTTT	CASSPRGDRGVSPQHF
TRBV6-1	TRBJ1-5	-	TRBD1	TGTGCCAGCAGCAGGGACAGGGAGTATCAGCCCCAGCATTTT	CASSRDREYQPQHF
TRBV5-4	TRBJ1-1	-	-	TGTGCCAGCAGCTTTGGTAAAGGGGGATTCTCGGGCACTGAAGCTTTCTTT	CASSFGKGGFSGTEAFF
TRBV28	TRBJ1-4	-	-	TGTGCCAGCAGTACAGGGCCAACTAATGAAAAACTGTTTTTT	CASSTGPTNEKLFF
TRBV5-1	TRBJ1-2	-	-	TGCGCCAGCAGCTTGGCCGCGGAGGAATGGGATGGCTACACCTTC	CASSLAAEEWDGYTF
TRBV7-9	TRBJ2-5	-	-	TGTGCCAGCAGCCGTCCGCAAGAGACCCAGTACTTC	CASSRPQETQYF
TRBV4-1	TRBJ1-3	-	TRBD1	TGCGCCAGCAGCTATCCGGGACAGGGGACTGGAAACACCATATATTTT	CASSYPGQGTGNTIYF
TRBV5-1	TRBJ2-1	once	TRBD2	TGCGCCAGCAGCTTGCTGTTAGCGGGAGAGAACGAGCAGTTCTTC	CASSLLLAGENEQFF
TRBV19	TRBJ2-5	-	-	TGTGCCAGTAGTATGGGGGCAGCCTCCCAAGAGACCCAGTACTTC	CASSMGAASQETQYF
TRBV5-1	TRBJ1-4	-	TRBD1	TGCGCCAGCAGCTTGACCATTGGATTGGGGACAGGACTTAATGAAAAACTGTTTTTT	CASSLTIGLGTGLNEKLFF
TRBV9	TRBJ2-7	-	TRBD1	TGTGCCAGCAGCGTAGGACAGGGAGATGAGCAGTACTTC	CASSVGQGDEQYF
TRBV20-1	TRBJ2-3	once	-	TGCAGTGCTGAGACAGATACGCAGTATTTT	CSAETDTQYF
TRBV5-6	TRBJ2-1	-	-	TGTGCCAGCAGCTTGTTTCAGGGTCCCTACAATGAGCGGTTCTTC	CASSLFQGPYNERFF
TRBV11-2	TRBJ2-1	-	-	TGTGCCAGCAGCTTAAGCCAGCGGCCGACGAAATACAATGAGCAGTTCTTC	CASSLSQRPTKYNEQFF
TRBV19	TRBJ1-5	-	TRBD1	TGTGCCAGTAGTTGGCAGGGGGACCAGCCCCAGCATTTT	CASSWQGDQPQHF
TRBV5-1	TRBJ2-5	few	TRBD2	TGCGCCAGCAGCTCCGGGACTAACGAGGAGACCCAGTACTTC	CASSSGTNEETQYF
TRBV7-9	TRBJ1-2	-	TRBD1	TGTGCCAGCAGCTTAGGACAGGGGTCGGGGGGCTACACCTTC	CASSLGQGSGGYTF
TRBV6-4	TRBJ2-6	many	-	TGTGCCAGCAGTCGTGAGAGCTCTGGGGCCAACGTCCTGACTTTC	CASSRESSGANVLTF
TRBV7-9	TRBJ2-1	-	-	TGTTCCAGCAGCTCTCCCCCGGTCAATGAGCAGTTCTTC	CSSSSPPVNEQFF
TRBV6-6	TRBJ2-3	few	-	TGTGCCAGCAGTTACTCAGGGGCCGTGGATACGCAGTATTTT	CASSYSGAVDTQYF
TRBV5-1	TRBJ2-1	few	TRBD1	TGCGCCAGCAGCCACCGGGACAGTAGATACAATGAGCAGTTCTTC	CASSHRDSRYNEQFF
TRBV15	TRBJ2-7	-	-	TGTGCCACCAGCACAGGATACGAGCAGTACTTC	CATSTGYEQYF